This entry features one T cell receptor (beta chain) sequence. Its binding antigen is unknown. The sample holds no much larger clone one base away, and base qualities are not on file. Using the deep immunoSEQ assay, TCR CDR3 regions were amplified from genomic DNA by multiplex PCR. Extracted genomic DNA from each cell subset was distributed evenly across all wells of several immunoSEQ 96-well plates, and each plate was treated as a replicate. For sorted subsets, 150 to 200 ng genomic DNA, equal to about 30,000 T cell genomes, was loaded into each replicate PCR. Purified libraries were measured with a Qubit 3.0 fluorometer, size-checked on a Bioanalyzer 2100, and measured again with the KAPA Library Quantification kit. Each immunoSEQ 96-well plate was sequenced on its own single-read 150-cycle Illumina NextSeq 550 flow cell. As for how the authors treated the data: Because the immunoSEQ output included only junctional sequences and no quality scores, the filtering could not be the same as the filtering used for full-length reads. Sequences were annotated with PyIR, a Python wrapper for IgBLAST v1.9, using IMGT germline references to assign V/J genes and CDR3. Any read was removed if the V/J assignment was weak (E-value above 1e-6), the CDR3 was missing, or the read contained stop codons, out-of-frame junctions, or ambiguous translated residues. V3J clonotypes were defined as sequences sharing an identical inferred V gene, J gene, and CDR3 amino acid sequence. The percentage overlap between two repertoires was calculated by dividing the number of shared unique clonotypes by the size of the smaller repertoire. Repertoire richness was assessed with RTK rarefaction, the Chao1 estimator, and Recon v2.1 estimates of unobserved clonotypes. For all TCRbeta clonotypes obtained by the gDNA method from several donors, generation probabilities were computed with OLGA. Not all clones reach the TCRdb copy of this immuneACCESS table, which keeps in-frame sequences only. Checked studies attribute under half of the gap to unresolved V genes and leave the rest unexplained. The V and J calls and clone size are taken from that table; D and trimming were inferred from the DNA. This sample holds roughly 1.4 million clones; 98% were observed only once. Approximately 0.4% of the sample rests with the top ten.

These data are taken from a study of shared clonotypes between healthy human individuals (dated by TCRdb to about 2020). The study in broad terms: Three men and a couple of women, aged 18 to 49 years, made up the cohort. For each donor, three plates each were used for CD4 naive and CD4 memory, two plates were used for CD8 naive, and one plate was used for CD8 memory. The study deeply sequenced blood TCR repertoires of about five healthy adults to estimate repertoire size and the extent of clonotype sharing between individuals. To increase sequencing depth and limit assay-specific biases, TCR repertoire library preparation and sequencing were carried out by different laboratories using diverse techniques. Between about 0.85 and 10 billion PBMCs per donor were obtained by leukapheresis. Results and caveats for the whole study, not just this receptor: Because the study included only a small number of donors, the genetic and exposure-history diversity represented was limited. Compared with non-shared clonotypes, clonotypes shared by all four sorted-subset donors had higher generation probabilities. Rarefaction of sorted-subset datasets indicated incomplete sequencing despite the large sequencing depth. Based on pairwise subsampling, the degree of clonotype sharing among donors was expected to be affected by sequencing depth. Sampling was restricted to blood, and TCR repertoires in tissue are likely to differ from TCR repertoires in blood. Larger estimated clonotype richness was generally found for naive subsets than for memory subsets. Sharing across several donors was observed for about 5% of naive CD4, 3% to 3.5% of naive CD8, roughly 2.3% of memory CD4, and around 0.42% of memory CD8 clonotypes.

Donors were healthy HIV-negative adults with no recently reported acute infections or vaccinations. Only Caucasian adults living in Nashville, Tennessee, USA were represented among the donors. CD4+ T cells were enriched by magnetic negative selection, after which naive cells were positively selected on CD45RA and the negative fraction was taken as the memory subset. After blood collection by leukapheresis, PBMCs were isolated using Ficoll-Histopaque density gradient centrifugation and then cryopreserved in the vapor phase of liquid nitrogen. Purity and quantity of every magnetically sorted T cell population were checked by analytical flow cytometry. From each sorted fraction, genomic DNA was isolated and quantified by UV absorbance on a Nanodrop 2000c. The sequencing sample was made of naive CD4+ T cells sorted from blood. The cell subset or site label for this specimen denotes: CD45RA+ positively selected. This receptor was identified in a man aged 25 to 40 in good health.

The DNA reads as follows: TGTGCCAGCAGTGGAGGACAGGGTACGTACGAGCAGTACTTC. Its protein is CASSGGQGTYEQYF. The chain joins TRBV28 to TRBJ2-7; the junction holds 8 bases that match TRBD1. CDR1 MDHEN and CDR2 SYDVKM are derived from the germline V gene. Trimmed from V: 5 bases; trimmed from J: 4 bases; junction bases lacking a gene match: 7. The CDR3 covers 14 residues, taking in both the cysteine and the phenylalanine. The entry retains the CDR3 DNA only, 42 bases that are in frame from base 1.